This TCR beta chain was observed in a study of T cell responses to AZD1222 COVID-19 vaccine (dated by TCRdb to 2020 to 2023). For context, the study as a whole: AZD1222 recipients with second doses at about 4 weeks or about 12 weeks were pooled, because spike-specific TCR depth and breadth did not differ between schedules. A total of around 240 trial participants underwent TCR sequencing, of whom 207 received two doses of AZD1222 and about 26 received two doses of the MenACWY control vaccine. Trial participants were enrolled into age subgroups of 18-55, 56-69 and 70-plus years, which contained about 150, 27 and 61 TCR-sequenced participants, respectively.

Remarks on this clone: Its recognized antigen is unknown. One base away there is no much larger clone; base qualities are not given.

In the paper's terms, the time point label means: baseline before first vaccination. Vaccinee samples were obtained from the UK trials COV001 and COV002, which included a single-blind randomized controlled phase 2/3 trial of AZD1222 (ChAdOx1 nCoV-19) in healthy adults. Trial participant PBMC samples were collected at day 0 and day 28 after the second dose for TCRbeta chain sequencing. Overall results and qualifications from the work: Most participants were white British and females outnumbered males, and the authors suggested that clonal diversity may have been underestimated. The 56-69-year group was small, and its depth increase did not reach significance, likely because of low power. No day 14 peak-response samples were available, so repertoires were characterized only after the peak T cell response. A significant rise in spike-specific TCR breadth and depth was observed after two AZD1222 doses relative to day 0 and relative to MenACWY recipients. Conclusions about previously exposed vaccinees were limited because only a handful of AZD1222 recipients were SARS-CoV-2 seropositive at baseline. The whole spike protein was spanned by vaccine-associated CD4 TCRs, and dominant responses were seen in regions 160-218 and 743-854. Nearly half of unique spike-specific TCRs reportedly recognized epitopes outside regions mutated in the B.1.351 and B.1.1.7 variants.

CDR1 and CDR2, looked up from the germline V gene (reference sequence), are MNHEY and SMNVEV. The CDR3 goes from the cysteine to the phenylalanine over 13 residues. Only the CDR3 portion is preserved as DNA: 39 bases, with reading frame beginning at the first base. Deletion took 3 bases off V and 7 bases off J, with a span of 12 bases between the germline ends. The CDR3 regions of human TCRbeta chains were analyzed by immunosequencing. The study's own analysis went as follows. TCRs in the repertoires were compared against a reference library of SARS-CoV-2-specific TCRs that had been generated with the MIRA antigen-specificity platform. Breadth was defined as the fraction of unique TCRs that were SARS-CoV-2-associated, and depth was defined as the fraction of total T cells that were SARS-CoV-2-associated. Each spike-specific TCR was assigned to its reactive spike region and to a CD4 or CD8 class using the MIRA data. Log10-transformed breadth and depth values were compared by one-way ANOVA with Sidak's multiple comparisons tests. Entries here come from immuneACCESS through TCRdb and include only in-frame sequences with V and J called. Some clones fail to appear in such tables; in the studies checked, an unresolved V gene covers under half of the shortfall, and the cause of the remainder is unknown. The V and J calls and clone size come from that table; D and trimming were worked out from the DNA. Within this sample are approximately 170,000 clones, with 80% to 90% of them counted one time only. The ten largest clones add up to 6% to 8% of the sample.

The receptor was isolated from an adult in good health. The rearranged chain carries TRBV27 and TRBJ1-1; tentative D gene TRBD1, with 5 bases matching. The specimen comprised peripheral blood, sampled on day 0 of AZD1222 vaccination. The CDR3 in this case is CASSLTVTVEAFF. The sequenced DNA is TGTGCCAGCAGTTTGACAGTGACTGTTGAAGCTTTCTTT.